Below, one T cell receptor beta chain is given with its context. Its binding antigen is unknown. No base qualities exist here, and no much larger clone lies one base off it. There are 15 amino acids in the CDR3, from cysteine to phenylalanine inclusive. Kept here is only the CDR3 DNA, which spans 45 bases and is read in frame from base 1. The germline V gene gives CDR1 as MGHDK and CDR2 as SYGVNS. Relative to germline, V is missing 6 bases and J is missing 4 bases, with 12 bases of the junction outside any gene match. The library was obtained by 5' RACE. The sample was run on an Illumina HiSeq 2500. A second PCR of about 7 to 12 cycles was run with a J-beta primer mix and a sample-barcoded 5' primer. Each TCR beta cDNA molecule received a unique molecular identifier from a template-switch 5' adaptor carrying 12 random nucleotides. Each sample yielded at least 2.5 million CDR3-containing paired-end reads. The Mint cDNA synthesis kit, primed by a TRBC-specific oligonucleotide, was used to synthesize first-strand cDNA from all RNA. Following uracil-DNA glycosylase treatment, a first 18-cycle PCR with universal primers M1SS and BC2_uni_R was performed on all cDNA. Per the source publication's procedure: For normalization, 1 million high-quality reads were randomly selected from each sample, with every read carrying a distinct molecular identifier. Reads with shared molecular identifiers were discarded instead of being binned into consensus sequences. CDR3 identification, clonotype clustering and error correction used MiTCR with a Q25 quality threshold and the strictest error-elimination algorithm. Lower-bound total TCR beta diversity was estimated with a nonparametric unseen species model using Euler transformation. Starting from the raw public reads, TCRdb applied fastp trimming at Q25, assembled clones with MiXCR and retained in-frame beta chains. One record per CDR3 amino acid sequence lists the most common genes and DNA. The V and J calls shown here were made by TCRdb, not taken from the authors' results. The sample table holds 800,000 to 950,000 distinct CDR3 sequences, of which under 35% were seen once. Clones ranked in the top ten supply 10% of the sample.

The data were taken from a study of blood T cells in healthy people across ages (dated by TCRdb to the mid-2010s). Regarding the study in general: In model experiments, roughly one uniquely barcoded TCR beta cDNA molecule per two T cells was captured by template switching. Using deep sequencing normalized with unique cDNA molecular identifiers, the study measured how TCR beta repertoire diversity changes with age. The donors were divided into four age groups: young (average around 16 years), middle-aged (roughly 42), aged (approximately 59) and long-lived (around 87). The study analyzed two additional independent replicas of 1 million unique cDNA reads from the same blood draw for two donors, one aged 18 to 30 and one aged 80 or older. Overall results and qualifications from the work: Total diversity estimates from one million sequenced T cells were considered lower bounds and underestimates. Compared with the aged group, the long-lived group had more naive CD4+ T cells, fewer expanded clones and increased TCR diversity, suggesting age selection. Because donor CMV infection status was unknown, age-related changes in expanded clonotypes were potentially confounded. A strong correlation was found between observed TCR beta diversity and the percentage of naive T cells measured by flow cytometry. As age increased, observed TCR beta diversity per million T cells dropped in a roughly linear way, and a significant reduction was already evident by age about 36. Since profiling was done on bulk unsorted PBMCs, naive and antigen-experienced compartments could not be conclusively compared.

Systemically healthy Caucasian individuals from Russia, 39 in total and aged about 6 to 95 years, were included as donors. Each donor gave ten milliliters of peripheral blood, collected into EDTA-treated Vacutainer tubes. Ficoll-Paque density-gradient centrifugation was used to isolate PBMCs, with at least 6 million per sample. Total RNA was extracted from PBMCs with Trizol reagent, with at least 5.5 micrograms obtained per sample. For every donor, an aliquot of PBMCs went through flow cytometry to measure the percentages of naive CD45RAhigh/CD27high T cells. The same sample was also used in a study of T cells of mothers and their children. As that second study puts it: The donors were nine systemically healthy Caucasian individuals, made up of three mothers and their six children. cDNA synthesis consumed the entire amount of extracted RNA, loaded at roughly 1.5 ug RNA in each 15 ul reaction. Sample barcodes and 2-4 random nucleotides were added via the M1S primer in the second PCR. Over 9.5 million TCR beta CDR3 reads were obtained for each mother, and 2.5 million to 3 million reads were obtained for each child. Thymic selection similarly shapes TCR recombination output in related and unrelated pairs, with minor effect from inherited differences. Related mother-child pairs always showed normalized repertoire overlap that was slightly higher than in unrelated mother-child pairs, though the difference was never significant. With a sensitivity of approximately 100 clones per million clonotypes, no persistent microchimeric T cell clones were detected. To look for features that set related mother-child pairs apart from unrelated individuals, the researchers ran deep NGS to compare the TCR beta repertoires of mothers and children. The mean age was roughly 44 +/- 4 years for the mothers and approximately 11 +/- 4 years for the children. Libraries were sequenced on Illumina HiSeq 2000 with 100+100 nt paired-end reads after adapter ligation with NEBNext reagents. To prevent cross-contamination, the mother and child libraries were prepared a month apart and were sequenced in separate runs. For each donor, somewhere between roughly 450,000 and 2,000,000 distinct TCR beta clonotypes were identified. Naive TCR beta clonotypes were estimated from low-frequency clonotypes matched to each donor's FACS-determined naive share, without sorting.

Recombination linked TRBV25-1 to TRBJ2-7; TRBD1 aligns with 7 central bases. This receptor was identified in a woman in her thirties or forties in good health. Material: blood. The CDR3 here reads CASSLPGTALYEQYF. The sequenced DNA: TGTGCCAGCAGCTTACCCGGGACAGCACTTTACGAGCAGTACTTC.